This is a list of T cell receptor beta chains from one sample in a study of blood T cell repertoires in COVID-19. Assay used: immunoSEQ multiplex PCR; TCRdb lists only in-frame clones, some missing. The table lists 110,000 to 150,000 clones, around 80% of them singletons. The sequenced sample consisted of peripheral blood. All receptors come from a woman aged 60-70 years with acute or convalescent COVID-19. Each CDR3 is given with its conserved first and last residue. D genes are given only for firm matches. Size values are once, few and many counts, or a class for expanded clones, and some rows have none.

TGTGCCAGCAGTTACGGGACTATGAATGAGCAGTTCTTC CASSYGTMNEQFF TRBD2 TRBJ2-1 few TRBV12-3/TRBV12-4
TGTGCCACCAGTGACCCGACAGGGGGTCTCGGTGAAAAACTGTTTTTT CATSDPTGGLGEKLFF TRBD1 TRBJ1-4 - TRBV24-1
TGTGCCAGCAGTTTTCCCGGGACTAGACACAATGAGCAGTTCTTC CASSFPGTRHNEQFF TRBD2 TRBJ2-1 - TRBV6-6
TGTGCCAGCAGTACAGGGTCCGGCGAGCAGTACTTC CASSTGSGEQYF - TRBJ2-7 - TRBV12-3/TRBV12-4
TGTGCCAGCAGCTTTCCTGGACAGGGTCCCTACGAGCAGTACTTC CASSFPGQGPYEQYF TRBD1 TRBJ2-7 - TRBV5-4
TGTGCCTGGGGACAGGGCTATGGCTACACCTTC CAWGQGYGYTF TRBD1 TRBJ1-2 - TRBV30
TGTGCCAGCAGCGCCCGGGGGTCCTACTCCTACAATGAGCAGTTCTTC CASSARGSYSYNEQFF - TRBJ2-1 - TRBV7-8
TGTGCCAGCAGTTACCAGCGCGGGACCTACGAGCAGTACTTC CASSYQRGTYEQYF - TRBJ2-7 - TRBV6-5
TGTGCCTGGAGCCTAGGAGGGAATAGCAATCAGCCCCAGCATTTT CAWSLGGNSNQPQHF - TRBJ1-5 - TRBV30
TGCGCCAGCAGCTTGGCCACGGGAGCGGTGTTCTTC CASSLATGAVFF - TRBJ2-1 - TRBV5-1
TGTGCCATCAGTGCGAATCCCGGGACAGACTCCGAAGCTTTCTTT CAISANPGTDSEAFF TRBD1 TRBJ1-1 once TRBV10-3
TGTGCCAGCAGCGTTCTTGGAGCGGGGGAGCTGGAGACCCAGTACTTC CASSVLGAGELETQYF TRBD2 TRBJ2-5 - TRBV9
TGCGCCAGCAGCTGGGGGACAGGGGGTATCTATGGCTACACCTTC CASSWGTGGIYGYTF TRBD1 TRBJ1-2 - TRBV5-1
TGTGCCACCACCCAGGGACTCTCTGGAAACACCATATATTTT CATTQGLSGNTIYF - TRBJ1-3 - TRBV10-3
TGTGCCAGAAGCTCCTTTCGACTAGCGGGAGTCTTGGATACGCAGTATTTT CARSSFRLAGVLDTQYF TRBD2 TRBJ2-3 - TRBV5-3
TGCGCCAGCAGCTTTGGGGCCTCGAACACTGAAGCTTTCTTT CASSFGASNTEAFF - TRBJ1-1 - TRBV5-1
TGTGCCAGCAGTTCTAATCCCCGACAGAACACTGAAGCTTTCTTT CASSSNPRQNTEAFF - TRBJ1-1 - TRBV6-5
TGTGCCAGCAGCCTCGGCGCCAGGGGAATTGAAGCTTTCTTT CASSLGARGIEAFF - TRBJ1-1 - TRBV5-6
TGTGCCAGCAGACTTACTAGCGGCTATTACAATGAGCAGTTCTTC CASRLTSGYYNEQFF TRBD2 TRBJ2-1 - TRBV14
TGTGCCAGCAGCAAAGGGTACGGGGTGAAAGATACGCAGTATTTT CASSKGYGVKDTQYF - TRBJ2-3 - TRBV21-1
TGTGCCAGCAGGACCGGGACAGGGGGAACGTACTTC CASRTGTGGTYF TRBD1 TRBJ2-7 - TRBV2
TGTGCCAGCACTAATTCTAAACTCAATGAGCAGTTCTTC CASTNSKLNEQFF - TRBJ2-1 - TRBV9
TGTGCCAGCAGTTGGTACGGGAATTCACCCCTCCACTTT CASSWYGNSPLHF - TRBJ1-6 - TRBV27
TGTGCCAGCAGCTTTGGACAGGTTATAAGCTACACCTTC CASSFGQVISYTF TRBD1 TRBJ1-2 few TRBV7-9
TGCGCCAGCGGCGAGGGAGGGAGTAGGTACAATGAGCAGTTCTTC CASGEGGSRYNEQFF TRBD2 TRBJ2-1 - TRBV23-1
TGTGCCAGCAGTAATAGGGACCATAGGACAGGAGGAAATGGCTACACCTTC CASSNRDHRTGGNGYTF TRBD1 TRBJ1-2 few TRBV6-2/TRBV6-3
TGTGCCAGCAGCTTAGGAGGGAACACCGGGGAGCTGTTTTTT CASSLGGNTGELFF - TRBJ2-2 - TRBV7-3
TGTGCCAGCAGTTTTCTAATCAGGGGAACCGGGGAGCTGTTTTTT CASSFLIRGTGELFF - TRBJ2-2 few TRBV28
TGTGCCAGCAGTAACATAGCGGGAGGGACCTACGAGCAGTACTTC CASSNIAGGTYEQYF TRBD2 TRBJ2-7 - TRBV6-2/TRBV6-3
TGTGCCAGTAGACAGGGGAGAAACACCATATATTTT CASRQGRNTIYF TRBD1 TRBJ1-3 - TRBV3-1/TRBV3-2
TGTGCCAGCAGTTTTATCACGGGACTAGGCTATAACAACGAGCAGTACTTC CASSFITGLGYNNEQYF TRBD2 TRBJ2-7 - TRBV27
TGTGCCAGCAGCCAGGGGGCAGCTGAAGCTTTCTTT CASSQGAAEAFF - TRBJ1-1 - TRBV3-1/TRBV3-2
TGTGCCAGCAGCGAGGGACTAGCGGGTACGGATACGCAGTATTTT CASSEGLAGTDTQYF TRBD2 TRBJ2-3 many TRBV7-9
TGTGCCAGCAGTGACTCAGGGGGGAGTTCACCCCTCCACTTT CASSDSGGSSPLHF TRBD1 TRBJ1-6 many TRBV2
TGTGCCAGTAGACTAGAGGGGAAACTGTTTTTT CASRLEGKLFF - TRBJ1-4 few TRBV6-5
TGCGCCAGCAGCTTGGGGCTAGCGGGAGGGTTCCCCTACAATGAGCAGTTCTTC CASSLGLAGGFPYNEQFF TRBD2 TRBJ2-1 - TRBV5-1
TGCGCCTCCTCCCGGGACAGTCTTCTTCAGAACACTGAAGCTTTCTTT CASSRDSLLQNTEAFF TRBD1 TRBJ1-1 - TRBV5-1
TGCGCCAGCAGCCAAGATACGAGCCCAGGGTACGAGCAGTACTTC CASSQDTSPGYEQYF - TRBJ2-7 few TRBV4-1
TGCGCCAGCAGCCATTACCCACCGGGACAGGGGTATGGCACTGAAGCTTTCTTT CASSHYPPGQGYGTEAFF TRBD1 TRBJ1-1 - TRBV5-1
TGTGCCATCAGTGACCCAGGGGTTCCGCTGAACACCGGGGAGCTGTTTTTT CAISDPGVPLNTGELFF - TRBJ2-2 - TRBV10-3
TGTGCCAGTAGTATAGACTGGCCTGGAAACACCATATATTTT CASSIDWPGNTIYF - TRBJ1-3 - TRBV19
TGTGCCAGCAGGGACCTTTCTAGCGGGAGGTCAGATACGCAGTATTTT CASRDLSSGRSDTQYF TRBD2 TRBJ2-3 - TRBV5-4
TGCAGCCCAATCTCCTACAATGAGCAGTTCTTC CSPISYNEQFF - TRBJ2-1 - TRBV29-1
TGTGCCAGCAGCGTAGGGAGCGGGCCGAACTACGAGCAGTACTTC CASSVGSGPNYEQYF - TRBJ2-7 - TRBV9
TGTGCCAGCTCCCAGGGGCTTGAGGGCGAGCAGTACTTC CASSQGLEGEQYF - TRBJ2-7 - TRBV18
TGCAGCGTTTCCCCGGTAGTTGGCTATGGCTACACCTTC CSVSPVVGYGYTF - TRBJ1-2 - TRBV29-1
TGTGCCAGCAGCCAGCGACTAGCGGGAGAAGAGACCCAGTACTTC CASSQRLAGEETQYF TRBD2 TRBJ2-5 - TRBV7-2
TGTGCCAGCAGCCCCCCGGGAACAGGGGACACTGAAGCTTTCTTT CASSPPGTGDTEAFF TRBD1 TRBJ1-1 - TRBV3-1/TRBV3-2
TGTGCCAGCAACGGAGCGGGCCCATCCTACAATGAGCAGTTCTTC CASNGAGPSYNEQFF - TRBJ2-1 - TRBV2
TGTGCCAGCAGTTTCCCAGACACAGATACGCAGTATTTT CASSFPDTDTQYF - TRBJ2-3 - TRBV28